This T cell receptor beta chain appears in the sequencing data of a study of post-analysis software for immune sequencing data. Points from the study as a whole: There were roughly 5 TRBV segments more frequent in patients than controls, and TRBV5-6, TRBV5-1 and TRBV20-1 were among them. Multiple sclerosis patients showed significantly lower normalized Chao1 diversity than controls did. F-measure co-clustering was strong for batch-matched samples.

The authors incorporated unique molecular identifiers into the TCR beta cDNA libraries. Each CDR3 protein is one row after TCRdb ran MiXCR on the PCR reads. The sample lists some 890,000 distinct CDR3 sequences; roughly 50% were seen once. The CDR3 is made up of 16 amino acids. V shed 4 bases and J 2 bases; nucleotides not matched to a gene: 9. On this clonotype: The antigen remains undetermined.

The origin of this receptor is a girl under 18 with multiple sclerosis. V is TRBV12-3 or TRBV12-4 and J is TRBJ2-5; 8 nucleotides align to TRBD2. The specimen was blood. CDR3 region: CASSSMSGGIQETQYF. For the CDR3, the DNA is TGTGCCAGCAGTTCAATGAGCGGGGGAATTCAAGAGACCCAGTACTTC.